This T cell receptor beta chain originates from a study of T cells after yellow fever vaccination. Study-wide findings and caveats: The study re-detected most primary-vaccination clones after the booster (96% CD4, approximately 88% CD8).

TCRdb re-called the 5' RACE reads with MiXCR, one entry per CDR3 protein. The table lists roughly 160,000 distinct CDR3 sequences, 5.5% to 7.5% of them singletons. Germline loops: CDR1 SEHNR, CDR2 FQNEAQ (reference sequence). The CDR3 contains 15 residues. Trimming took off 7 bases at V and 4 bases at J, with 19 bases between the two ends. This clonotype was detected ten times or more. The antigen remains undetermined. The genes are TRBV7-9 and TRBJ2-5; the D gene could be TRBD1 or TRBD2 (5 bases each). Source: CD4+ T cells sorted from PBMCs, taken 5 days after the first yellow fever vaccination. The TCR comes from a man aged 18 to 29 who received the YFV17D yellow fever vaccine. The CDR3 DNA is TGTGCCAGCACCCAGAGGGGAGAGGGAACAGAGACCCAGTACTTC. Encoded protein: CASTQRGEGTETQYF.